This entry is about one TCR beta chain. This sample stems from a study of technical replicates of blood from several donors. Libraries were prepared by immunoSEQ multiplex PCR; TCRdb keeps only in-frame clonotypes and omits some of them. The repertoire has about 80,000 clones, approximately 91% of them found once; the top ten carry roughly 0.38%. CDR3 length: 12 amino acids. The germline V gene has CDR1 MNHEY and CDR2 SMNVEV (reference sequence). The trim removed 5 bases at V and 9 bases at J, leaving 4 bases unmatched. The chain is built from TRBV27 and TRBJ2-1; 7 nucleotides match TRBD2. Sequencing was performed on T cells isolated from PBMCs. This clonotype was sampled from a human donor in good health. The CDR3 coding sequence is TGTGCCAGCAGTCAACAGCGGGGTGAGCAGTTCTTC. Residues: CASSQQRGEQFF.